This T cell receptor beta chain was captured in a study of blood T cell repertoires in COVID-19 (dated by TCRdb to between 2020 and 2021). Notes on the research overall: Samples covering the acute and convalescent phases of COVID-19 were provided by collaborators in the United States, Italy and Spain. The material from the prospective study consisted of cDNA or gDNA derived from T cells, B-cell-depleted T cells, or PBMCs. Deeply sampled blood TCRbeta repertoires from subjects exposed to, actively infected with, or recovered from COVID-19 were included in the dataset. The repertoires were released in a freely available public database intended as a resource for research on the immune response to SARS-CoV-2. Samples were obtained from the ongoing ImmuneRACE study (first 160 participants) and from 1,200 or so subjects provided by 6 global collaborators. The sample metadata nearly always contained a de-identified subject ID, COVID-19 status, age in years and sex. Where available, HLA class I and class II types were taken from metadata supplied by the sample provider and were not determined by assay-based typing. Points the paper makes about the study in general: The amount of clinical and demographic metadata varied by source and participant and was provided uncurated.

TCRbeta CDR3 regions were amplified from genomic DNA by means of the immunoSEQ Assay, a bias-controlled multiplex PCR. From the authors' description of their analysis: The number of nucleated cells in each sample was estimated by amplification of reference gene primers within the assay. To quantify the absolute abundance of each unique TCRbeta CDR3 rearrangement, sequence reads were collapsed and filtered. For each sample, productive Simpson clonality was calculated as the square root of Simpson's diversity index over productive rearrangements. Sourced from immuneACCESS, this table was stored by TCRdb with only in-frame sequences that have V and J called. A share of the clones is absent; for the studies checked, an unresolved V gene accounts for under half, and the remainder has no known explanation. The DNA gave D and trimming, while V, J and clone size come from that table. Present in this sample are 450,000 or so clones, roughly 89% of which were seen just once. The top ten clonotypes cover 0.75% to 0.85% of the sample.

At one collaborating source in Seattle, patients were enrolled during active infection and were followed longitudinally through the course of disease. The collaborating institutions used their own protocols to collect whole blood in K2EDTA tubes. Collaborator samples were shipped for TCRbeta analysis as frozen whole blood, isolated PBMCs, or DNA extracted from either sample type. A word on this clone: Its target antigen remains unknown. Within one base of it there is no much larger clone, and no base qualities were kept. Other DNA sequences in this specimen translate into the identical CDR3.

This receptor was obtained from a man between 18 and 29 years old with COVID-19, enrolled during active disease. Sequencing was carried out using peripheral blood.

In nucleotides, the sequence is TGCGCCAGCAGTGGGAGGGGGGGCAATGGCTACACCTTC. Translation gives CASSGRGGNGYTF. The chain uses TRBV10-2 and TRBJ1-2; matching of 6 bases hints at TRBD1 as the D gene. The germline V gene specifies WSHSY as CDR1 and SAAADI as CDR2. The CDR3 goes from the cysteine to the phenylalanine over 13 residues. The only DNA kept is the CDR3, 39 bases in frame from the first base. V loses 4 bases, J loses 6 bases, and the germline ends lie 12 bases apart.